This T cell receptor beta chain came from a study of human T cells and chemical hapten exposure. Study in general: In the roughly 23-week study, patients were dosed weekly with diphenylcyclopropenone on the scalp throughout.

This clonotype showed up just a few times. Each cDNA molecule in the library carried unique molecular identifiers. MiXCR was run by TCRdb on the RACE reads, yielding one entry per CDR3 protein. Of fewer than 100,000 distinct CDR3 sequences in the sample, approximately 10% were seen once. Germline V gene lookup returns CDR1 SGHTA and CDR2 FQGTGA. Trimming removed 3 bases from V and 5 bases from J; junction bases left unmatched: 6. This CDR3 spans 15 amino acids. This sample's time point: patch test 3, about 24 weeks after DPC sensitization. Treatment noted: therapeutic diphenylcyclopropenone sensitization with weekly scalp DPC.

V and J are TRBV7-3 and TRBJ2-3, with TRBD1 identical over 9 bases. The sequence derives from a young woman with alopecia areata. Some clones in this sample may be carry-over from other donors' samples. The material sequenced was whole blood, taken in connection with sensitization to the hapten diphenylcyclopropenone (DPC). The DNA of the CDR3 is TGTGCCAGCAGCTTCACCGGGACAGGGAAAGATACGCAGTATTTT. It translates to CASSFTGTGKDTQYF.